This TCR beta chain was recovered during a study of Graves' ophthalmopathy and Graves' hyperthyroidism. There are a few counts of this clonotype. RNA transcripts served as template for amplifying TCR beta CDR3 sequences. The first-round RT-PCR employed HTBI primers together with the Qiagen OneStep RT-PCR kit. A multiplex PCR was then performed as the second round. TCRdb re-called the multiplex PCR reads with MiXCR, one entry per CDR3 protein. This table has under 350,000 distinct CDR3 sequences, under 20% appearing once. Trimming stripped 1 base from V and 6 bases from J, with 12 bases between. Germline CDR1 and CDR2: LGHDT and YNNKEL (reference sequence). This CDR3 is built from 14 residues.

J is TRBJ1-1 and V is TRBV3-1, with D possibly TRBD1 on 6 matching bases. What was sequenced was peripheral blood. The receptor's source is an adult man with Graves' ophthalmopathy. CDR3 coding DNA: TGTGCCAGCAGCCAAGGTCAGGACAGCCCTGAAGCTTTCTTT. Protein: CASSQGQDSPEAFF.